The clone carrying this TCR beta chain has only one observation. Original data processing: Estimated nucleated cell counts came from reference gene primer amplification. Clones were read by immunoSEQ multiplex PCR, and TCRdb kept only the in-frame ones, dropping some. The V and J calls and clone size come from that table; D and trimming were worked out from the DNA. The table includes some 50,000 clones, about 88% detected once. This sample was included in a study of blood T cell repertoires in COVID-19. In the study overall: Researchers got acute and convalescent COVID-19 samples from the United States, Italy and Spain. Sample material is recorded as cDNA or gDNA derived from T cells, B-cell-depleted T cells, or PBMCs.

Germline V gene data show CDR1 as LNHDA and CDR2 as SQIVND (reference sequence). V gave up 5 bases and J gave up 7 bases; unmatched junction bases: 21. CDR3 length: 19 residues. The sample taken for sequencing was peripheral blood. This rearrangement joins TRBV19 to TRBJ2-1, with TRBD1 matching over 9 bases. The source of this sequence is a man aged 35 to 55 with active COVID-19. CDR3 amino acids: CASSRAGTGLIRRSNEQFF. The CDR3 DNA sequence: TGTGCCAGTAGTCGGGCCGGGACAGGGCTAATCCGGCGTTCAAATGAGCAGTTCTTC.